This passage covers 29 T cell receptor beta chains from one sample sequenced in a study of T cell responses to AZD1222 COVID-19 vaccine. Using immunoSEQ multiplex PCR, the repertoire was profiled, and TCRdb retains in-frame clones only, with some absent. The table includes 25,000 to 35,000 clones, about 93% detected once. Sample: peripheral blood, taken on day 0 of AZD1222 vaccination. The receptor set was obtained from an adult in good health.

This chain uses TRBV4-1 with TRBJ1-1; D might be TRBD1 (5 bases). In germline, CDR1 is MGHRA, CDR2 YSYEKL. The CDR3 totals 14 residues. Trimming took 4 bases from V and 4 from J, leaving 13 bases between them. The CDR3 spells CASSPHRGSTEAFF. The CDR3 DNA sequence: TGCGCCAGCAGCCCCCACCGGGGGAGCACTGAAGCTTTCTTT.

V gene TRBV25-1 combines with J gene TRBJ1-2, with D uncertain. V was clipped by 3 bases and J by 9 bases, with 11 bases between them. Germline loops: CDR1 MGHDK, CDR2 SYGVNS. CDR3 size: 12 residues. The CDR3 spells CASSDPVKSYTF. DNA for the CDR3: TGTGCCAGCAGTGATCCGGTTAAAAGCTACACCTTC.

The rearrangement uses TRBV19 and TRBJ1-2; TRBD1 matches 7 bases. The CDR3 extends over 14 amino acids. CDR1 and CDR2 (germline): LNHDA, SQIVND (reference sequence). Unmatched junction bases numbered 4, after V lost 3 bases and J lost 3 bases. CDR3: CASSIQGGDYGYTF. In DNA, the CDR3 is TGTGCCAGTAGTATTCAGGGGGGAGACTATGGCTACACCTTC.

The chain couples TRBV10-3 to TRBJ2-5; D not resolved. V was trimmed by 4 bases and J by 1 base, leaving 7 bases between them. Per the germline V gene, CDR1 is ENHRY and CDR2 is SYGVKD. The CDR3 totals 13 residues. The CDR3 is CAISAAVQETQYF. In DNA form, the CDR3 reads TGTGCCATCAGTGCGGCAGTCCAAGAGACCCAGTACTTC.

The CDR3 loop is CASSPRGRVGDEQFF. The CDR3 DNA sequence: TGTGCCAGCAGCCCCAGGGGCAGGGTAGGCGATGAGCAGTTCTTC. V usage is TRBV6-6 and J usage is TRBJ2-1, with D perhaps matching TRBD1 (6 bases). The germline gives CDR1 MNHNY, CDR2 SVGAGI (reference sequence). V was trimmed by 6 bases and J by 8 bases, leaving 20 bases between them. The CDR3 is 15 amino acids.

This chain joins TRBV29-1 and TRBJ2-1; D possibly corresponds to TRBD2 (7 bases). The CDR3 is 13 amino acids. Trimming removed 7 bases from V and 10 bases from J, with 20 bases in between. Germline V gene lookup returns CDR1 SQVTM and CDR2 ANQGSEA. In DNA form, the CDR3 reads TGCAGCGCCGTCCGGGAGGCCGGGACAGAGCAGTTCTTC. As protein: CSAVREAGTEQFF.

V usage is TRBV5-1 and J usage is TRBJ1-5; D remains ambiguous. CDR1 and CDR2 from the germline V gene are SGHRS and YFSETQ. Trimming pared 0 bases from V and 9 bases from J, leaving 10 bases between. The CDR3 loop spans 13 amino acids. This CDR3 reads CASSLESVGPQHF. The CDR3 DNA follows: TGCGCCAGCAGCTTGGAAAGCGTTGGGCCCCAGCATTTT. Drawing the rest from reference TRBV5-1 and TRBJ1-5, the complete variable domain is KAGVTQTPRYLIKTRGQQVTLSCSPISGHRSVSWYQQTPGQGLQFLFEYFSETQRNKGNFPGRFSGRQFSNSRSEMNVSTLELGDSALYLCASSLESVGPQHFGDGTRLSIL.

The rearrangement links TRBV5-4 to TRBJ1-2, with TRBD1 identical over 7 bases. CDR3 length: 14 residues. The ends lost 3 bases at V and 6 bases at J; junction bases unmatched: 8. Germline V gives CDR1 SGHNT, CDR2 YYREEE (reference sequence). CDR3 sequence (DNA): TGTGCCAGCAGCTACAGGGGCTTGGGGGATGGCTACACCTTC. This codes for CASSYRGLGDGYTF.

The table lists this clone with a count of one. The CDR3 here is CASSSRGGGGRETQYF. DNA for the CDR3: TGTGCCAGCAGCTCCCGAGGAGGGGGTGGACGAGAGACCCAGTACTTC. The chain recombines TRBV11-2 with TRBJ2-5, with D tentatively TRBD1 or TRBD2 (6 bases each). V was cut by 4 bases and J by 4 bases, with 19 bases left in between. The CDR3 runs 16 residues. Germline-derived CDR1 and CDR2 are SGHAT and FQNNGV.

This chain uses TRBV7-2 with TRBJ1-5; possible D gene TRBD1, 5 bases. The germline V gene has CDR1 SGHTA and CDR2 FQGNSA. The V gene lost 5 bases and the J gene lost 7 bases, with 18 bases spanning the gap. The CDR3 spans 15 residues. This chain's CDR3 is CASSLRAGEGQPQHF. CDR3 nucleotide sequence: TGTGCCAGCAGCCTGCGTGCTGGTGAGGGGCAGCCCCAGCATTTT.

The rearrangement links TRBV9 to TRBJ2-1; 13 bases are a match to TRBD2. The J segment lost 0 bases and the V segment lost 1 base, leaving 1 base of the junction unmatched. The germline CDR1 and CDR2 sequences are SGDLS and YYNGEE. The CDR3 is 17 amino acids. CDR3 DNA sequence: TGTGCCAGCAGCGTACGGACTAGCGGGAGCTCCTACAATGAGCAGTTCTTC. The encoded protein is CASSVRTSGSSYNEQFF.

Here the CDR3 DNA reads TGTGCCAGCAGCTCCTCCGGGACAGGGGATTCACCCCTCCACTTT. It codes for CASSSSGTGDSPLHF. The chain combines TRBV13 with TRBJ1-6, with 10 positions matching TRBD1. CDR1 and CDR2 from the germline V gene are PRHDT and FYEKMQ (reference sequence). V lost 4 bases, J lost 8 bases, and 5 bases stayed unmatched. This CDR3 region has 15 residues.

This rearrangement joins TRBV5-1 to TRBJ2-5; D is undetermined. The CDR3 runs 14 residues. The germline V gene has CDR1 SGHRS and CDR2 YFSETQ. Between the trimmed V and J ends, which lost 0 bases and 1 base, there was a span of 7 bases. In nucleotides, the CDR3 is TGCGCCAGCAGCTTGGGAGACTTCCAAGAGACCCAGTACTTC. This translates into CASSLGDFQETQYF.

The table lists this clone with a count of one. The chain recombines TRBV10-3 with TRBJ2-1; no firm D call. CDR1 and CDR2 from the germline V gene are ENHRY and SYGVKD. Trimming removed 5 bases at V and 9 bases at J, with 17 bases between. This CDR3 is built from 14 residues. The CDR3 bases are TGTGCCATCAGTCTAAGGAGCCCCCAAGGTGAGCAGTTCTTC. Residues: CAISLRSPQGEQFF.

The V gene is TRBV25-1, the J gene TRBJ1-3; D is unclear. Per germline, CDR1 MGHDK and CDR2 SYGVNS. The CDR3 totals 13 residues. The ends were cut back, 4 bases at V and 9 bases at J, with 13 bases in the middle. The CDR3 nucleotides are TGTGCCAGCAGTGCGGCCCTGATGGGCACCATATATTTT. Protein sequence: CASSAALMGTIYF.

As DNA, the CDR3 is TGTGCCAGCAGCCCCGGGTCCGGGACAGGGGATGGCAATCAGCCCCAGCATTTT. Protein: CASSPGSGTGDGNQPQHF. The chain is built from TRBV5-8 and TRBJ1-5, with TRBD1 matching 10 bases. There are 18 residues in the CDR3. Germline V gives CDR1 SGHTS, CDR2 YDEGEE. Trimming cost V 4 bases and J 2 bases; bases outside gene matches: 12.

A single count supports this clone. The chain has TRBV11-2 and TRBJ1-2; a weak D match, TRBD1 (6 bases). The germline V and J ends were trimmed by 9 bases and 9 bases, with 20 bases remaining between them. There are 13 residues in the CDR3. CDR1 SGHAT and CDR2 FQNNGV come from the germline V gene. The CDR3 protein is CASNPTGQDRYTF. In nucleotides, the CDR3 is TGTGCCAGTAATCCCACAGGGCAGGATCGCTACACCTTC.

The rearrangement links TRBV5-1 to TRBJ2-3; D might be TRBD2 (7 bases). Trimming removed 4 bases at V and 4 bases at J, with 10 bases between. This CDR3 is 13 amino acids long. Germline CDR1 and CDR2: SGHRS and YFSETQ. CDR3 in DNA: TGCGCCAGCAGCCCGGGGGGCCCAGATACGCAGTATTTT. Translation gives CASSPGGPDTQYF.

The V call is TRBV12-3 or TRBV12-4, the J call TRBJ1-2, with D tentatively TRBD1 (6 bases). The CDR3 is made up of 13 amino acids. V lost 5 bases to trimming and J lost 8 bases, with 15 bases between them. The CDR3 loop reads CASSLGGRKGYTF. The CDR3 region has the DNA TGTGCCAGCAGTCTAGGGGGACGTAAAGGCTACACCTTC.

The chain has TRBV7-6 and TRBJ1-1; D not certain. Germline CDR1 is SGHVS and CDR2 is FNYEAQ. CDR3 size: 12 residues. V gave up 3 bases and J gave up 5 bases, with 7 bases separating them. The CDR3 nucleotides read TGTGCCAGCAGCTTCCTAGGGACTGAAGCTTTCTTT. Translating gives CASSFLGTEAFF.

The chain carries TRBV28 and TRBJ2-7; D remains ambiguous. The CDR3 is 13 residues long. Trimming shortened V by 3 bases and J by 6 bases, and 12 bases separated the two germline ends. In germline, CDR1 is MDHEN, CDR2 SYDVKM. The CDR3, as DNA: TGTGCCAGCAGTTTCTTAGGGCCCTCCGAGCAGTACTTC. Protein: CASSFLGPSEQYF.

V and J are TRBV24-1 and TRBJ1-6, with a weak D call TRBD1 (5 bases). Per the germline V gene, CDR1 is KGHDR and CDR2 is SFDVKD. The V end lost 6 bases, the J end lost 0 bases, and 8 bases lay between the germline ends. This CDR3 comprises 15 residues. The CDR3 is CATSRTPSYNSPLHF. As DNA, the CDR3 is TGTGCCACCAGTCGGACACCCTCCTATAATTCACCCCTCCACTTT.

J is TRBJ2-1 and V is TRBV27, with D perhaps matching TRBD2 (6 bases). V gave up 2 bases and J gave up 2 bases, with 10 bases separating them. Germline V lookup: CDR1 MNHEY, CDR2 SMNVEV (reference sequence). This CDR3 spans 15 amino acids. DNA for the CDR3: TGTGCCAGCAGTTTAAGGGGACTGCCCTACAATGAGCAGTTCTTC. It is translated as CASSLRGLPYNEQFF.

This chain joins TRBV12-3 or TRBV12-4 and TRBJ2-3; D gene ambiguous. The CDR3 runs 12 residues. V was trimmed by 5 bases and J by 2 bases, leaving 5 bases between them. CDR3 nucleotide sequence: TGTGCCAGCAGTCCCTCCACAGATACGCAGTATTTT. It specifies CASSPSTDTQYF.

V is TRBV6-1 and J is TRBJ2-6; no clear D gene. The CDR3 runs 15 residues. Trimming pared 1 base from V and 0 bases from J, leaving 4 bases between. Germline CDR1 reads MNHNS; CDR2 reads SASEGT. This chain's CDR3 is CASSEGSSGANVLTF. The CDR3 DNA reads as TGTGCCAGCAGTGAAGGTAGCTCTGGGGCCAACGTCCTGACTTTC.

The chain has TRBV6-5 and TRBJ1-1; no clear D gene. The length of the CDR3 is 12 residues. V was pared by 10 bases and J by 6 bases, with 15 bases between. Germline V lookup: CDR1 MNHEY, CDR2 SVGAGI. The CDR3 here is CATRKGAAEAFF. DNA of the CDR3: TGTGCCACCCGAAAGGGTGCTGCTGAAGCTTTCTTT.

The chain combines TRBV5-1 with TRBJ1-2; D remains unclear. V was trimmed by 0 bases and J by 6 bases, leaving 6 bases between them. The CDR3 spans 12 residues. The germline CDR1 and CDR2 sequences are SGHRS and YFSETQ. Here the CDR3 DNA reads TGCGCCAGCAGCTTGGACAGAGATGGCTACACCTTC. Translated: CASSLDRDGYTF.

The CDR3 bases are TGCGCCAGCAGCCAAGAGCTGGCATTATACAATCAGCCCCAGCATTTT. Its translation is CASSQELALYNQPQHF. V gene TRBV4-1 combines with J gene TRBJ1-5; D call uncertain. This CDR3 has 16 residues. V gave up 0 bases and J gave up 3 bases, with 12 bases separating them. The V gene's germline CDR1 is MGHRA and CDR2 YSYEKL.

The chain couples TRBV5-6 to TRBJ2-7, with a weak D call TRBD2 (6 bases). CDR1 and CDR2 (germline): SGHDT, YYEEEE. The CDR3 runs 15 residues. V dropped 7 bases and J dropped 3 bases, with 20 bases sitting between them. CDR3 in DNA: TGTGCCAGCTACCGACTCCGGGGACTCGACTACGAGCAGTACTTC. Protein: CASYRLRGLDYEQYF.